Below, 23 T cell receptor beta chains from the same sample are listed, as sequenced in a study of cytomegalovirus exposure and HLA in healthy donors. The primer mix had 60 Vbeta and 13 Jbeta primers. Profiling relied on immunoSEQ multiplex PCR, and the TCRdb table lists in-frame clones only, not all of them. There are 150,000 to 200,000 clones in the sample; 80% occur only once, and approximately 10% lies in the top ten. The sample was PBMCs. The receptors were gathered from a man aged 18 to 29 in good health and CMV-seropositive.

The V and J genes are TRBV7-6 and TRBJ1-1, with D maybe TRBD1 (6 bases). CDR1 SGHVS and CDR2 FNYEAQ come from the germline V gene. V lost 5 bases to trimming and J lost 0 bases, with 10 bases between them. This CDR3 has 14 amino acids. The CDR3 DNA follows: TGTGCCAGCAGCAGAGGACAGCTGAACACTGAAGCTTTCTTT. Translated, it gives CASSRGQLNTEAFF. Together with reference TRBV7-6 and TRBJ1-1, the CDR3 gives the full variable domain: GAGVSQSPRYKVTKRGQDVALRCDPISGHVSLYWYRQALGQGPEFLTYFNYEAQQDKSGLPNDRFSAERPEGSISTLTIQRTEQRDSAMYRCASSRGQLNTEAFFGQGTRLTVV.

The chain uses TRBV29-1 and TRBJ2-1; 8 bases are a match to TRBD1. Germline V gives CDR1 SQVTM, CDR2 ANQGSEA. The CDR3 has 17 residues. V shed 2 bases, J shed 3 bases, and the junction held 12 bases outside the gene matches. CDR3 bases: TGCAGCGTTGAAAGGTCAAGGGGACAGGCCTACTACAATGAGCAGTTCTTC. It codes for CSVERSRGQAYYNEQFF.

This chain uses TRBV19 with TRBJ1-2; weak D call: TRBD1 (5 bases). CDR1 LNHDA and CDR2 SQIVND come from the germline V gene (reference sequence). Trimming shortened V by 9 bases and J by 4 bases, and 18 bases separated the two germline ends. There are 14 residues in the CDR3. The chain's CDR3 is CASQNAGHVYGYTF. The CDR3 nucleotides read TGTGCCAGCCAAAATGCTGGACATGTCTATGGCTACACCTTC. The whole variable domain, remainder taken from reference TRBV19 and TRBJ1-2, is DGGITQSPKYLFRKEGQNVTLSCEQNLNHDAMYWYRQDPGQGLRLIYYSQIVNDFQKGDIAEGYSVSREKKESFPLTVTSAQKNPTAFYLCASQNAGHVYGYTFGSGTRLTVV.

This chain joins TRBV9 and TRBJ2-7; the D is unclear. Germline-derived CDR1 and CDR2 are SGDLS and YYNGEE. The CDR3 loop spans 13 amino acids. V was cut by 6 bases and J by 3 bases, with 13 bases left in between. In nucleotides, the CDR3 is TGTGCCAGCAATAATGGGCTGGGCTACGAGCAGTACTTC. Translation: CASNNGLGYEQYF.

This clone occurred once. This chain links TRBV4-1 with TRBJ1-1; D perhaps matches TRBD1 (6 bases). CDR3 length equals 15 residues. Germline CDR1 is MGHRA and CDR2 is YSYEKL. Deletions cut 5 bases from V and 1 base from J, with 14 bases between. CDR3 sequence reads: CASSIRTTGNTEAFF. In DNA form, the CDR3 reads TGCGCCAGCAGCATCCGCACGACAGGGAACACTGAAGCTTTCTTT.

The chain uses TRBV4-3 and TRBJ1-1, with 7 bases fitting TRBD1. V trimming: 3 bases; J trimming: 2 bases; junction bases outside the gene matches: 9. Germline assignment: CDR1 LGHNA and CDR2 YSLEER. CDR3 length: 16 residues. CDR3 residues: CASSQDRTGVNTEAFF. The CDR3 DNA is TGCGCCAGCAGCCAGGACCGGACAGGAGTTAACACTGAAGCTTTCTTT.

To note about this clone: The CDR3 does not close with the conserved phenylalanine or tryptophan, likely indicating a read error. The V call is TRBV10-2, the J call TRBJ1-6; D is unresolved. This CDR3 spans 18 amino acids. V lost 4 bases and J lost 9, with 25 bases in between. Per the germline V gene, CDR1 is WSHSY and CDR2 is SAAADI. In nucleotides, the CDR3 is TGCGCCAGCAGTGTGGGTGGGGAGCCCGTTAAAGTGTGTTCACCCCTCCACCTT. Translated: CASSVGGEPVKVCSPLHL.

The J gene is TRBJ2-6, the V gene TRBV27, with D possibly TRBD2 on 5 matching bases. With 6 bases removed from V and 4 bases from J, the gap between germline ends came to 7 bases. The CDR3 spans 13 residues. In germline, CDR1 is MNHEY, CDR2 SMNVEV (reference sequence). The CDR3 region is CASRPGGANVLTF. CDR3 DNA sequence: TGTGCCAGCAGGCCGGGGGGGGCCAACGTCCTGACTTTC.

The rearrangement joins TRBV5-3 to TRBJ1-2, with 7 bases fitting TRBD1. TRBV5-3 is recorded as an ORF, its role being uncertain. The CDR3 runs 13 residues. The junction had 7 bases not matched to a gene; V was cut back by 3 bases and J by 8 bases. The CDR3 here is CARSSGQDRGYTF. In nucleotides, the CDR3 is TGTGCCAGAAGCTCCGGACAGGATAGGGGCTACACCTTC.

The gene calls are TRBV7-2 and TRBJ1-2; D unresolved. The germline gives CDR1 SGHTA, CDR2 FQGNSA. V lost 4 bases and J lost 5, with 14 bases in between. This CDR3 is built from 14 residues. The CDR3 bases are TGTGCCAGCAGCTCGAGGTCCAGAGATTATGGCTACACCTTC. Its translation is CASSSRSRDYGYTF.

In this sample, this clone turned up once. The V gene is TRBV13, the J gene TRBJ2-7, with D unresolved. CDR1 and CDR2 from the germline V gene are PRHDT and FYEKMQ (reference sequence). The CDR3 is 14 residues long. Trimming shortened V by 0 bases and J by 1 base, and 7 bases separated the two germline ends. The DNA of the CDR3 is TGTGCCAGCAGCTTAGGTTCTTTGTCCTACGAGCAGTACTTC. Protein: CASSLGSLSYEQYF.

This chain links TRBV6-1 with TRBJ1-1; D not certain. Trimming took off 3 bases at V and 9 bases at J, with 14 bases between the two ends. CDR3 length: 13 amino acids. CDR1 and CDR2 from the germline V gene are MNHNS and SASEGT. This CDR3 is CASSEEVSTKAFF. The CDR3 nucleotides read TGTGCCAGCAGTGAGGAAGTGTCGACAAAAGCTTTCTTT.

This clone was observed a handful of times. The CDR3 is CASSLQGLAYEQYF. The CDR3 DNA reads TGTGCCAGCAGCTTACAGGGACTAGCCTACGAGCAGTACTTC. The chain uses TRBV11-2 and TRBJ2-7; the match to TRBD2 covers 8 bases. V lost 2 bases and J lost 2; bases outside the gene matches: 2. Germline V gene lookup returns CDR1 SGHAT and CDR2 FQNNGV. The CDR3 runs 14 residues. The entire variable domain, with the rest obtained from reference TRBV11-2 and TRBJ2-7, is as follows: EAGVAQSPRYKIIEKRQSVAFWCNPISGHATLYWYQQILGQGPKLLIQFQNNGVVDDSQLPKDRFSAERLKGVDSTLKIQPAKLEDSAVYLCASSLQGLAYEQYFGPGTRLTVT.

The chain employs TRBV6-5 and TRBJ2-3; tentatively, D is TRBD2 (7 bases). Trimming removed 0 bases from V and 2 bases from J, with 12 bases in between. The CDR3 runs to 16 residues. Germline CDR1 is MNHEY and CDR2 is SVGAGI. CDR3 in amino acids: CASSYSRGGPTDTQYF. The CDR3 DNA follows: TGTGCCAGCAGTTACTCGAGGGGGGGACCCACAGATACGCAGTATTTT.

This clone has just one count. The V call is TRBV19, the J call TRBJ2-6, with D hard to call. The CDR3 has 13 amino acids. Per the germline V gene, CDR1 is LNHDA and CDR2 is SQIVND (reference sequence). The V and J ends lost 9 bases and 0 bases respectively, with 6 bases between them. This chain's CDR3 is CASHFSGANVLTF. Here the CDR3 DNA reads TGTGCCAGCCACTTCTCTGGGGCCAACGTCCTGACTTTC.

The CDR3 DNA reads TGCGCCAGCAGTCAATTACCCAGGGGTTGGACAGGGCAAGACAACTATGGCTACACCTTC. Translated: CASSQLPRGWTGQDNYGYTF. The genes are TRBV23-1 and TRBJ1-2; 8 bases fit TRBD1. TRBV23-1 is filed as an ORF, its function uncertain. Unmatched junction bases numbered 18, after V lost 1 base and J lost 2 bases. The CDR3 is made up of 20 amino acids.

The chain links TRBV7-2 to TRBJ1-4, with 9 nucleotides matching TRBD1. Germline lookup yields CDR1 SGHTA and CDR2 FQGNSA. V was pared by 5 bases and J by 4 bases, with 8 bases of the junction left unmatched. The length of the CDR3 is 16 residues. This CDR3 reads CASSPLRQGGNEKLFF. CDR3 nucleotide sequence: TGTGCCAGCAGCCCTCTTCGACAGGGGGGTAATGAAAAACTGTTTTTT.

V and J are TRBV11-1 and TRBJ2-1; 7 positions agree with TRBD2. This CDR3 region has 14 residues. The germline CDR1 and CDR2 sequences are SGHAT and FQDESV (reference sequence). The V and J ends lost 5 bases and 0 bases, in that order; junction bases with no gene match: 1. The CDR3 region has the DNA TGTGCCAGCAGCCGCGGGAGCTCCTACAATGAGCAGTTCTTC. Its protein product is CASSRGSSYNEQFF.

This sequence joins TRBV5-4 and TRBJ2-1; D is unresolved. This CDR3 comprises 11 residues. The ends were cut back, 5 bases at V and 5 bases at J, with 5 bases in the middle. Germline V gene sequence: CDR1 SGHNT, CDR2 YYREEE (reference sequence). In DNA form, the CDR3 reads TGTGCCAGCAGTTCAGACAATGAGCAGTTCTTC. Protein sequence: CASSSDNEQFF.

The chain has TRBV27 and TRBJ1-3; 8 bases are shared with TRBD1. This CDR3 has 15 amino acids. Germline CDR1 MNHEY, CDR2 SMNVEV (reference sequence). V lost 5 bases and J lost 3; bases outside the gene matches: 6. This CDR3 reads CASSQGAEYGNTIYF. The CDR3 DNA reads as TGTGCCAGCAGTCAGGGGGCTGAGTATGGAAACACCATATATTTT.

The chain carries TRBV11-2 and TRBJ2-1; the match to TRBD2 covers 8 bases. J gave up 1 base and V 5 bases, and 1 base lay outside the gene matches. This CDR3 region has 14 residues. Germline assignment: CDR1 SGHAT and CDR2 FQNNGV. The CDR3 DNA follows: TGTGCCAGCAGCCGGGGGGGGTCCTACAATGAGCAGTTCTTC. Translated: CASSRGGSYNEQFF.

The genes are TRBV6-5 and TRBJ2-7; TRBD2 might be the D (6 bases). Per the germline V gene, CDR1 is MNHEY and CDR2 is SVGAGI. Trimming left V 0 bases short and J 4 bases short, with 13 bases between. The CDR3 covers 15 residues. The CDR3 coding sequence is TGTGCCAGCAGTTACTCGGGGGAGGCCGGTTACGAGCAGTACTTC. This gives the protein CASSYSGEAGYEQYF.

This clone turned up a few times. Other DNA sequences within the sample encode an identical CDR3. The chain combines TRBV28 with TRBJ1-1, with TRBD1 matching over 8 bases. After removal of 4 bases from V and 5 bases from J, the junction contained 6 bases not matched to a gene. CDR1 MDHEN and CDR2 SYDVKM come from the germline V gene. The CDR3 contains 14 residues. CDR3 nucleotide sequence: TGTGCCAGCAGTTCGCAGGGGGCGCGGACTGAAGCTTTCTTT. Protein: CASSSQGARTEAFF.